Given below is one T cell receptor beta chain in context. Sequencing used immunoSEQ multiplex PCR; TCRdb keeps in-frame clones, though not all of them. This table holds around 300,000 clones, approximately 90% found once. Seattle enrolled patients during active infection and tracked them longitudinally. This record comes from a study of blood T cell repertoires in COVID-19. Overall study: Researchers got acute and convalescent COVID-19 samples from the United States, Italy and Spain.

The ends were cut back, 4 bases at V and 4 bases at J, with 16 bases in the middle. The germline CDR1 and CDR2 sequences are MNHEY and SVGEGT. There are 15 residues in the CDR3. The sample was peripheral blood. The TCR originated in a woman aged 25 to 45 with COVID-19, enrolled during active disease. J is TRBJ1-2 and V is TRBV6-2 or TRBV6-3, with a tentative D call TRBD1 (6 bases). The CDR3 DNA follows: TGTGCCAGCAGTTCCCACAGGGTGAATAGCTATGGCTACACCTTC. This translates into CASSSHRVNSYGYTF.